What follows are 15 T cell receptor beta chains derived from one specimen sequenced in a study of spatial heterogeneity in lung cancer. The sample's time point: sample taken at primary tumor resection. Unsorted whole RNA samples from tumor, nontumor lung or frozen PBMC were sequenced. Using its own MiXCR run on the 5' RACE reads, TCRdb lists one record per CDR3 protein. This table holds about 14,000 distinct CDR3 sequences, about 9.4% found once. Sequencing was performed on PBMCs, taken at surgery. All receptors derive from a male donor with early-stage non-small cell lung cancer.

This clonotype was observed at least ten times. The chain links TRBV7-6 to TRBJ2-7; 9 bases line up with TRBD2. The junction had 6 bases not matched to a gene; V was cut back by 1 base and J by 2 bases. Germline values: CDR1 SGHVS, CDR2 FNYEAQ. This CDR3 has 16 residues. CDR3 amino acids: CASSLDVAGAAYEQYF. Written as DNA, the CDR3 is TGTGCCAGCAGCTTAGACGTAGCGGGAGCCGCCTACGAGCAGTACTTC.

This clonotype was counted many times. V is TRBV28 and J is TRBJ1-5; no definite D call. Germline V gives CDR1 MDHEN, CDR2 SYDVKM. Trimming pared 8 bases from V and 7 bases from J, leaving 9 bases between. CDR3 length: 11 residues. The CDR3: CASGWQQPQHF. DNA of the CDR3: TGTGCCAGCGGATGGCAACAGCCCCAGCATTTT. The full variable domain, completed using reference TRBV28 and TRBJ1-5, is DVKVTQSSRYLVKRTGEKVFLECVQDMDHENMFWYRQDPGLGLRLIYFSYDVKMKEKGDIPEGYSVSREKKERFSLILESASTNQTSMYLCASGWQQPQHFGDGTRLSIL.

The table lists this clonotype with a few counts. The chain links TRBV15 to TRBJ1-5; 8 bases are shared with TRBD1. The length of the CDR3 is 19 residues. J was trimmed by 0 bases and V by 0 bases; bases with no gene match: 10. Germline loops: CDR1 LNHNV, CDR2 YYDKDF (reference sequence). The CDR3 loop reads CATSRDRGQGAYSNQPQHF. The CDR3 region has the DNA TGTGCCACCAGCAGAGATCGCGGGCAGGGGGCTTATAGCAATCAGCCCCAGCATTTT.

To note about this clonotype: A read error is possible here, since a much larger clone lies one base away. This chain joins TRBV5-4 and TRBJ2-5, with 8 bases identical to TRBD2. The CDR3 spans 13 residues. The germline gives CDR1 SGHNT, CDR2 YYREEE (reference sequence). The trim removed 3 bases at V and 5 bases at J, leaving 3 bases unmatched. CDR3 DNA: TGTGCCAGCAGCTCGGGAGGGGATGAGACCCAGTACTTC. This encodes CASSSGGDETQYF.

The chain employs TRBV4-3 and TRBJ2-7; 7 positions match TRBD2. The CDR3 spans 15 residues. The germline gives CDR1 LGHNA, CDR2 YSLEER. Trimming removed 3 bases from V and 4 bases from J; junction bases left unmatched: 9. CDR3 region: CASSHDSRGGYEQYF. The CDR3, as DNA: TGCGCCAGCAGCCACGATTCTAGGGGAGGGTACGAGCAGTACTTC.

This clonotype was observed many times. The genes are TRBV10-3 and TRBJ2-2, with D perhaps given as TRBD1 or TRBD2 (5 bases each). The V gene lost 3 bases and the J gene lost 0 bases, with 14 bases spanning the gap. Germline lookup yields CDR1 ENHRY and CDR2 SYGVKD. This CDR3 comprises 17 residues. The CDR3 reads CAISDPGTLPNTGELFF. As DNA, the CDR3 is TGTGCCATCAGTGACCCCGGGACCTTACCGAACACCGGGGAGCTGTTTTTT.

This clonotype has a count of ten or more. The chain carries TRBV30 and TRBJ2-7; no firm D call. Germline values: CDR1 GTSNPN, CDR2 SVGIG (reference sequence). V was shortened by 4 bases and J by 2 bases, with 12 bases between the two germline ends. The CDR3 sequence is 13 residues long. CDR3 protein: CAWTKAAPYEQYF. CDR3 sequence (DNA): TGTGCCTGGACGAAGGCGGCTCCCTACGAGCAGTACTTC.

Sample share makes this clonotype medium-sized (0.01 to 0.1%). The chain joins TRBV28 to TRBJ2-4; D is ambiguous. Germline V CDR1 and CDR2: MDHEN, SYDVKM. The CDR3 sequence is 14 residues long. Trimming took 5 bases from V and 0 from J, leaving 8 bases between them. This chain's CDR3 is CASSPREAKNIQYF. CDR3 sequence (DNA): TGTGCCAGCAGTCCAAGGGAAGCCAAAAACATTCAGTACTTC.

A few counts support this clonotype. The V and J genes are TRBV30 and TRBJ2-2; perhaps TRBD1 as D (5 bases). The V gene lost 3 bases and the J gene lost 4 bases, with 12 bases spanning the gap. Germline loops: CDR1 GTSNPN, CDR2 SVGIG (reference sequence). The CDR3 contains 14 residues. The CDR3 region is CAWRAGQPTGELFF. The CDR3 nucleotides read TGTGCCTGGAGGGCAGGACAACCCACCGGGGAGCTGTTTTTT.

This clonotype occurred many times. V and J are TRBV5-1 and TRBJ2-6; D not resolved. V shed 2 bases and J shed 4 bases, with 4 bases lying between them. There are 13 residues in the CDR3. CDR1 is SGHRS, CDR2 YFSETQ, per germline. CDR3 nucleotides: TGCGCCAGCAGCTTATTAGGGGCCAACGTCCTGACTTTC. It encodes CASSLLGANVLTF.

Ten or more counts support this clonotype. The chain is built from TRBV9 and TRBJ1-1, with D maybe TRBD1 (5 bases). Trimming shortened V by 4 bases and J by 8 bases, and 15 bases separated the two germline ends. The CDR3 is 13 amino acids. CDR1 SGDLS and CDR2 YYNGEE come from the germline V gene. The CDR3 nucleotides are TGTGCCAGCAGCCCCGACAGCCGCGGGGAAGCTTTCTTT. As protein: CASSPDSRGEAFF. The whole variable domain, remainder taken from reference TRBV9 and TRBJ1-1, is DSGVTQTPKHLITATGQRVTLRCSPRSGDLSVYWYQQSLDQGLQFLIQYYNGEERAKGNILERFSAQQFPDLHSELNLSSLELGDSALYFCASSPDSRGEAFFGQGTRLTVV.

This clonotype was seen ten or more times. J is TRBJ2-7 and V is TRBV6-5; 8 bases are a match to TRBD1. Trimming cost V 6 bases and J 5 bases; bases outside gene matches: 6. There are 13 residues in the CDR3. The germline V gene has CDR1 MNHEY and CDR2 SVGAGI. CDR3 bases: TGTGCCAGCAGACGGGGACAGGATCACGAGCAGTACTTC. This gives the protein CASRRGQDHEQYF.

This clonotype was observed at least ten times. This chain links TRBV29-1 with TRBJ2-2, with D possibly TRBD2 on 5 matching bases. V was shortened by 2 bases and J by 3 bases, with 13 bases between the two germline ends. The CDR3 runs to 15 residues. From germline, CDR1 is SQVTM and CDR2 ANQGSEA. CDR3 sequence (DNA): TGCAGCGTTGAAACCGGGTCTAGCCACACCGGGGAGCTGTTTTTT. It codes for CSVETGSSHTGELFF.

This clonotype was seen many times. J is TRBJ2-7 and V is TRBV29-1; 8 bases map to TRBD1. Germline assignment: CDR1 SQVTM and CDR2 ANQGSEA. V shed 4 bases, J shed 5 bases, and the junction held 4 bases outside the gene matches. The CDR3 is 12 amino acids. The CDR3 is CSVADRVNEQYF. The CDR3 bases are TGCAGCGTTGCGGACAGGGTCAACGAGCAGTACTTC.

This clonotype was counted many times. The CDR3 spells CASSREYRRDSGSLYEQYF. The CDR3 DNA reads TGTGCCAGCAGCCGAGAGTACAGGAGGGATAGCGGGAGTTTGTACGAGCAGTACTTC. V gene TRBV5-4 combines with J gene TRBJ2-7; 9 bases line up with TRBD2. Germline V gene data show CDR1 as SGHNT and CDR2 as YYREEE (reference sequence). The CDR3 runs 19 residues. V was pared by 4 bases and J by 4 bases, with 21 bases of the junction left unmatched.